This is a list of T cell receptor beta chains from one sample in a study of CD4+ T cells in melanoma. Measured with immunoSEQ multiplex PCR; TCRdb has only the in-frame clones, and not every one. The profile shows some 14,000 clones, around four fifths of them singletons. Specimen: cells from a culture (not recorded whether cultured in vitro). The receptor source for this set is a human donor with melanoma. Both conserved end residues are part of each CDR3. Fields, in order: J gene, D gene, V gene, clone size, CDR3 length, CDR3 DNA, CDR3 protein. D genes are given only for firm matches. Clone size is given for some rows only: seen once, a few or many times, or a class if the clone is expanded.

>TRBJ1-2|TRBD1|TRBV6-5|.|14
TGTGCCAGCAGTTACCGCGGGACAGGTTATGGCTACACCTTC
CASSYRGTGYGYTF
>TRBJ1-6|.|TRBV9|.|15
TGTGCCAGCAGCGTACAGGGCGCCTATAATTCACCCCTCCACTTT
CASSVQGAYNSPLHF
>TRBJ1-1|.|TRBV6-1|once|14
TGTGCCAGCCTTCTGACCGGACCGAACACTGAAGCTTTCTTT
CASLLTGPNTEAFF
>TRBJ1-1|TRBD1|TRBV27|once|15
TGTGCCAGCAGTTCGATCGGGACAGGGGAAACTGAAGCTTTCTTT
CASSSIGTGETEAFF
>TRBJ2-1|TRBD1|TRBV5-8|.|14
TGTGCCAGCACCTGGGACAGGAGTGATTGGGAGCAGTTCTTC
CASTWDRSDWEQFF
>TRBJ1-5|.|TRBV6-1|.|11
TGTGCCAGCACAAACAATCAGCCCCAGCATTTT
CASTNNQPQHF
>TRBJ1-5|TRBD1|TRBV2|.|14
TGTGCCAGCAGTGGAGGACAGGGCAATCAGCCCCAGCATTTT
CASSGGQGNQPQHF
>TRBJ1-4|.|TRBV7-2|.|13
TGTGCCAGCAGCAGCGGCCATGGGGAAAAACTGTTTTTT
CASSSGHGEKLFF
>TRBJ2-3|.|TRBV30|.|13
TGTGCCTGGAGAGGAGTCTCCCTCGATACGCAGTATTTT
CAWRGVSLDTQYF
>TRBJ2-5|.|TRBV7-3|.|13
TGTGCCAGCAGCCCGCCCGGGGGAGAGACCCAGTACTTC
CASSPPGGETQYF
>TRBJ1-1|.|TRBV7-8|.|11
TGTGCCAGCAGAATGAACACTGAAGCTTTCTTT
CASRMNTEAFF
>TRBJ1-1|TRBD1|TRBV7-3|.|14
TGTGCCAGCAAGCTTAATTCAGGGGGCGGTGAAGCTTTCTTT
CASKLNSGGGEAFF
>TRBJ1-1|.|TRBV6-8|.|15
TGTGCCAGCACTTTGGACCGCCGTCGGAACACTGAAGCTTTCTTT
CASTLDRRRNTEAFF
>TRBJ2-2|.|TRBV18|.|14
TGTGCCAGCTCATCGACAGGATACACCGGGGAGCTGTTTTTT
CASSSTGYTGELFF
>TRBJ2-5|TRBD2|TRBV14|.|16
TGTGCCAGCAGCCAAGGAGGCGGGGGGCGAGGAGGGACCCAGTACTTC
CASSQGGGGRGGTQYF
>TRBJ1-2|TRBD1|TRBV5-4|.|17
TGTGCCAGCAGCTTTAGGCTGGGACAGGCCTATAACTATGGCTACACCTTC
CASSFRLGQAYNYGYTF
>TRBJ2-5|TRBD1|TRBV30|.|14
TGTGCCTGGGGACAGGGTGGGGTTGGAGAGACCCAGTACTTC
CAWGQGGVGETQYF
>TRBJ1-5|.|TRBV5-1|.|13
TGCGCCAGCAGCATGGAGGGGCTAAAGCCCCAGCATTTT
CASSMEGLKPQHF
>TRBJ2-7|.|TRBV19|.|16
TGTGCCAGTAGTATTACGTTCCAAGCGGCCGCCTACGAGCAGTACTTC
CASSITFQAAAYEQYF
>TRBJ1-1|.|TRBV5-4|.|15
TGTGCCAGCAGCCAAGGGGGGGGATGGAACACTGAAGCTTTCTTT
CASSQGGGWNTEAFF
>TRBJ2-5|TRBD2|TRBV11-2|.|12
TGTGCCAGCAGGCCTACCAGCGGGGGCCCGTACTTC
CASRPTSGGPYF
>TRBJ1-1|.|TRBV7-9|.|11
TGTGCCAGCAGCTTACGAGGGCTGGCTTTCTTT
CASSLRGLAFF
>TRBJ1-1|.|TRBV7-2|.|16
TGTGCCAGCAGCCCGAGTCTCCTTAAGGCGAACACTGAAGCTTTCTTT
CASSPSLLKANTEAFF
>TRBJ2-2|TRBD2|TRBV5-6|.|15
TGTGCCAGCAGCTTTGGACTAGTCGACACCGGGGAGCTGTTTTTT
CASSFGLVDTGELFF
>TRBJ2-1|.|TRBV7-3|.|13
TGTGCCAGCAGCTTCTGGAGCGGGCATGAGCAGTTCTTC
CASSFWSGHEQFF
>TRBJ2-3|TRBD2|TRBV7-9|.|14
TGTGCCAGCATCGTAGCGGGGGGGCCAGATACGCAGTATTTT
CASIVAGGPDTQYF
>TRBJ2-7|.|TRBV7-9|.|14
TGTGCCAGCAGATCGGACTACTTGGGTACCGAGCAGTACTTC
CASRSDYLGTEQYF
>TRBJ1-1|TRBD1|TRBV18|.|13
TGTGCCAGCTCACCACAGGGGGCGACTGAAGCTTTCTTT
CASSPQGATEAFF